This T cell receptor beta chain was identified in a study of shared clonotypes between healthy human individuals. Study background: For every donor, three CD4 naive, three CD4 memory, two CD8 naive and one CD8 memory plates were used. Regarding the study as a whole: Depth of sequencing was expected to influence donor clonotype sharing.

On this clone itself: Its antigen is unknown.

Some clones are missing from TCRdb's copy, which holds only in-frame ones; the method was immunoSEQ multiplex PCR. The sample records about 1 million clones, around 76% being singletons. V dropped 2 bases and J dropped 8 bases, with 15 bases sitting between them. The CDR3 extends over 14 amino acids. The germline gives CDR1 GTSNPN, CDR2 SVGIG (reference sequence). The sequencing sample was made of memory CD4+ T cells sorted from blood. The subset denotes: CD45RA-negative fraction. This TCR came from a man between 18 and 35 years old in good health. This chain links TRBV30 with TRBJ1-4; TRBD1 might be the D (5 bases). CDR3 nucleotide sequence: TGTGCCTGGAGTCATCCGGGGGGAAGAGAAAAACTGTTTTTT. Protein: CAWSHPGGREKLFF.